This T cell receptor beta chain was identified during a study of response to subunit inactivated influenza vaccine. Study results and limitations: The authors suggested that every seasonal influenza vaccination recruits few new T cells.

TCRdb ran MiXCR on the RT-PCR reads and lists one entry per CDR3 protein. The data hold 290,000 or so distinct CDR3 sequences, with about 20% observed a single time. This clonotype was picked up a small number of times. As yet, its antigen is unknown. Germline CDR1 and CDR2: SEHNR and FQNEAQ (reference sequence). Deletions cut 3 bases from V and 10 bases from J, with 15 bases between. The CDR3 loop spans 13 amino acids. This sample comprised PBMCs from blood, obtained less than 22 months after vaccination. This TCR derives from a man aged 45 to 75 who received an inactivated influenza vaccine. The rearrangement uses TRBV7-9 and TRBJ1-1; TRBD1 is a possible D gene (5 bases). In nucleotides, the CDR3 is TGTGCCAGCAGCTTTAGTCAGGGTGCCGGAGCTTTCTTT. This gives the protein CASSFSQGAGAFF. Full variable domain (remainder filled in from reference TRBV7-9 and TRBJ1-1): DTGVSQNPRHKITKRGQNVTFRCDPISEHNRLYWYRQTLGQGPEFLTYFQNEAQLEKSRLLSDRFSAERPKGSFSTLEIQRTEQGDSAMYLCASSFSQGAGAFFGQGTRLTVV.